This entry is about one T cell receptor (beta chain). Its antigen remains unknown. The sample is drawn from a study of cytomegalovirus exposure and HLA in healthy donors. Clones were read by immunoSEQ multiplex PCR, and TCRdb kept only the in-frame ones, dropping some. The sample records about 120,000 clones, 89% being singletons. Regarding the study as a whole: According to reports, the classifier identified cytomegalovirus status with high specificity and sensitivity.

The TCR comes from a woman aged 18-35 years in good health and CMV-seronegative. Sequencing was carried out using PBMCs.

The CDR3, as DNA: TGTGCCAGCAGCCTGGGACTAGCGGGAGGCAGCGAGCAGTACTTC. Protein: CASSLGLAGGSEQYF. The gene calls are TRBV13 and TRBJ2-7; 15 bases are shared with TRBD2. This CDR3 contains 15 residues. CDR1 PRHDT and CDR2 FYEKMQ come from the germline V gene (reference sequence). V was pared by 5 bases and J by 6 bases, with 5 bases of the junction left unmatched.